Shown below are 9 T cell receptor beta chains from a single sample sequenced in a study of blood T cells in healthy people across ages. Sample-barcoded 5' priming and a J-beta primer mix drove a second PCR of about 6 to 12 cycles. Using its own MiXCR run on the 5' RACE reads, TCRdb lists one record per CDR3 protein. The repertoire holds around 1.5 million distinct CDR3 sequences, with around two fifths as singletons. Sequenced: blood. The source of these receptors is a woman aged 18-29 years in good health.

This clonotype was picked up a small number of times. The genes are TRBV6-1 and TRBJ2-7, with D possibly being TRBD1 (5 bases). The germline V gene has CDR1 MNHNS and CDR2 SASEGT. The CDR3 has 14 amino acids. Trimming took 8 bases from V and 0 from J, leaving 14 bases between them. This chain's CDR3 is CASLMSRASYEQYF. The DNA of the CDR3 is TGTGCCAGCCTAATGTCCAGGGCCTCCTACGAGCAGTACTTC.

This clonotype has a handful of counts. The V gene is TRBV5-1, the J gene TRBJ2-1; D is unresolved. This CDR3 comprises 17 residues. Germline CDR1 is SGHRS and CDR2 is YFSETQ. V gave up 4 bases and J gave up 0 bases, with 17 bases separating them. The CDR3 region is CASSPISSPFSYNEQFF. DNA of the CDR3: TGCGCCAGCAGCCCGATATCCTCACCTTTCTCCTACAATGAGCAGTTCTTC. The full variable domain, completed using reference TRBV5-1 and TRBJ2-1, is KAGVTQTPRYLIKTRGQQVTLSCSPISGHRSVSWYQQTPGQGLQFLFEYFSETQRNKGNFPGRFSGRQFSNSRSEMNVSTLELGDSALYLCASSPISSPFSYNEQFFGPGTRLTVL.

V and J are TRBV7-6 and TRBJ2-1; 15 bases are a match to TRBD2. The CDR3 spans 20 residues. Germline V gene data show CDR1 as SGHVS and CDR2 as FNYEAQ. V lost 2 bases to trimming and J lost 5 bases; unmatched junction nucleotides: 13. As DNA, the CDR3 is TGTGCCAGCAGCTTATACTCGGGACTAGCGGGAGGAGTATATGACAATGAGCAGTTCTTC. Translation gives CASSLYSGLAGGVYDNEQFF.

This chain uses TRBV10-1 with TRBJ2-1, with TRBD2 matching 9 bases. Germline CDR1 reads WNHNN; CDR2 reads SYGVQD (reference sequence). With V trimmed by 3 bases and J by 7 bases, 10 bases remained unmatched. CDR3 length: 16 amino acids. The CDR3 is CASSDRGRGGWNEQFF. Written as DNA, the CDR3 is TGCGCCAGCAGTGATAGGGGGCGGGGGGGATGGAATGAGCAGTTCTTC.

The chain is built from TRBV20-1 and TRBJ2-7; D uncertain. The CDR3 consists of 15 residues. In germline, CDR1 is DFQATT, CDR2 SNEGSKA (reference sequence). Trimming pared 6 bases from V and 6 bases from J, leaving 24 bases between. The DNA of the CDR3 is TGCAGTGCCAGAAACTCGGACGGGCAGGCGTCCGAGCAGTACTTC. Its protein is CSARNSDGQASEQYF.

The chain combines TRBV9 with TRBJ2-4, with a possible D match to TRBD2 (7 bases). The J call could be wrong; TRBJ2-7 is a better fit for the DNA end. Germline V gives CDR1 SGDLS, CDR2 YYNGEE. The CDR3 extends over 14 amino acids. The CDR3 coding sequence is TGTGCCAGCAGCCCCGGCGGGGGCAACTACGAGCAGTACTTC. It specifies CASSPGGGNYEQYF.

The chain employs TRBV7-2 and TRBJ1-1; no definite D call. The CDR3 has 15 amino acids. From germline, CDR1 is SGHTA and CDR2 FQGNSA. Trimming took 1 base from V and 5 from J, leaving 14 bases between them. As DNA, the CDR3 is TGTGCCAGCAGCTTAGACCTAGAGTCGTGGACTGAAGCTTTCTTT. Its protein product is CASSLDLESWTEAFF.

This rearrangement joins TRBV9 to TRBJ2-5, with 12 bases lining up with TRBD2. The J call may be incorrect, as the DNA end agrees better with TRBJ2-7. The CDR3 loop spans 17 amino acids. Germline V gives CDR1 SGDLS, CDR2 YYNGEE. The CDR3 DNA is TGTGCCAGCAGCGTAGGGATCACTAGCGGGAGGACCCACGAGCAGTACTTC. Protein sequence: CASSVGITSGRTHEQYF.

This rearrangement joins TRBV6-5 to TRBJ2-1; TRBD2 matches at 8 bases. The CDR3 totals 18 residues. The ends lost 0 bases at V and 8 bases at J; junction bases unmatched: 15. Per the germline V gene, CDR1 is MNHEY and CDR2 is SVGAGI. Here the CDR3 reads CASSYSMISAGGSHEQFF. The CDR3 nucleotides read TGTGCCAGCAGTTACTCGATGATCTCTGCGGGAGGATCCCATGAGCAGTTCTTC.